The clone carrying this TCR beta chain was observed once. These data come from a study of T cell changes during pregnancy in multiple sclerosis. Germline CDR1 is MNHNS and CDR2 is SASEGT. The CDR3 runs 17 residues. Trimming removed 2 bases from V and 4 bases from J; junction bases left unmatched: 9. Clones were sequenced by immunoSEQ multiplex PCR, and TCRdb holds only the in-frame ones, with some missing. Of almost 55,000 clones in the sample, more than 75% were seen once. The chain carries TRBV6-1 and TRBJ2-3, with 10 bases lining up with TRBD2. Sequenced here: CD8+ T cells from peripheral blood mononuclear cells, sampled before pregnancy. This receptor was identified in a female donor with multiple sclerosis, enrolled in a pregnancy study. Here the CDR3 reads CASSESISGGASDTQYF. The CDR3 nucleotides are TGTGCCAGCAGTGAATCGATAAGCGGGGGGGCCTCAGATACGCAGTATTTT.